The present T cell receptor beta chain was sequenced within a study of T cells in localized non-small cell lung cancer. Study-level points and caveats: Adjacent lung had a median approximately 57 of the 100 largest tumor clones. Heterogeneity remains possible, as sequencing covered one tumor region only.

The CDR3 contains 12 residues. Germline V gives CDR1 GTSNPN, CDR2 SVGIG (reference sequence). Between the trimmed V and J ends, which lost 4 bases and 7 bases, there was a span of 11 bases. A note on this clone: Antigen specificity is unknown.

The assay was immunoSEQ multiplex PCR, and TCRdb's table has in-frame clones only and misses some. The profile shows about 64,000 clones, roughly 76% of them singletons. V usage is TRBV30 and J usage is TRBJ2-1; D uncertain. This TCR was recovered from a man aged 40 to 69 with stage II lung adenocarcinoma. The sequencing here drew on PBMCs, taken before any cancer treatment. The CDR3 loop reads CAWKGMGNEQFF. The CDR3 DNA reads TGTGCCTGGAAGGGAATGGGAAATGAGCAGTTCTTC.